Listed below are T cell receptor beta chains from one sample, sequenced in a study of molecular identifiers for immune sequencing clone quantification. TCRdb analysed the PCR reads with MiXCR anew, one entry per CDR3 protein. In the table there are about 36,000 distinct CDR3 sequences, 15% to 20% of which are singletons. The sequencing input was naive CD8+ T cells from blood, with Jurkat cell RNA spiked in. These receptors were obtained from a human donor in good health. Some libraries in this study had Jurkat cell RNA spiked in. Both conserved end residues are part of each CDR3. The D gene is left open where the match is weak. Some rows have no size entry. The others give once, few or many, or a class for an expanded clone.

j_gene,d_gene,v_gene,len,abundance,CDR3nt,CDR3aa
TRBJ2-7,TRBD2,TRBV5-5,15,many,TGTGCCAGCAGCCCTTTGGCGGGAGAAGTCTACGAGCAGTACTTC,CASSPLAGEVYEQYF
TRBJ2-1,.,TRBV7-9,15,.,TGTGCCAGCAGCTTTATTTTAGGGGTAGCGCCCGAGCAGTTCTTC,CASSFILGVAPEQFF
TRBJ2-1,TRBD2,TRBV29-1,12,few,TGCAGTCTAGCGGGAGGTAGGAATGAGCAGTTCTTC,CSLAGGRNEQFF
TRBJ2-5,.,TRBV13,16,.,TGTGCCAGCAGATCCCTCGCCGGGACGGAGCAAGAGACCCAGTACTTC,CASRSLAGTEQETQYF
TRBJ1-6,.,TRBV7-2,15,.,TGTGCCAGCAGTCAAATGTCGGCGGGAAATTCACCCCTCCACTTT,CASSQMSAGNSPLHF
TRBJ1-1,.,TRBV15,14,many,TGTGCCACCAGCAGAGAAGCCCGGTACACTGAAGCTTTCTTT,CATSREARYTEAFF
TRBJ2-7,.,TRBV4-3,15,.,TGCGCCAGCAGCCAAGATACTCCCGGGGGTTACGAGCAGTACTTC,CASSQDTPGGYEQYF
TRBJ2-3,.,TRBV5-6,17,many,TGTGCCAGCAGCTTGGAGGGCGGGCGAAGGATCACAGATACGCAGTATTTT,CASSLEGGRRITDTQYF
TRBJ2-5,TRBD1,TRBV28,14,many,TGTGCCAGCAGTTTAGTGGGACAGCAAGAGACCCAGTACTTC,CASSLVGQQETQYF
TRBJ2-1,.,TRBV4-1,12,many,TGCGCCAGCAGCCAAGATACCGATGAGCAGTTCTTC,CASSQDTDEQFF
TRBJ2-1,.,TRBV4-2,18,many,TGTGCCAGCAGCCAAGACAGGGTAGGGACTCCCAATTACAATGAGCAGTTCTTC,CASSQDRVGTPNYNEQFF
TRBJ1-2,TRBD1,TRBV2,13,few,TGTGCCAGCAGTGACAGGGGGAGAGACGGCTACACCTTC,CASSDRGRDGYTF
TRBJ2-7,.,TRBV4-2,12,many,TGTGCCAGCAGCCAGGATCCCTACGAGCAGTACTTC,CASSQDPYEQYF
TRBJ2-5,.,TRBV14,13,many,TGTGCCAGCAGCCAATGGGACGGCGAGACCCAGTACTTC,CASSQWDGETQYF
TRBJ1-5,.,TRBV6-2/TRBV6-3,17,many,TGTGCCAGCAGTCCCGACCCCGCACAGGTCCTTCATCAGCCCCAGCATTTT,CASSPDPAQVLHQPQHF
TRBJ2-3,.,TRBV5-1,17,many,TGCGCCAGCAGCTTGGCCGTGGGGATGGGGGCCACAGATACGCAGTATTTT,CASSLAVGMGATDTQYF
TRBJ2-1,.,TRBV14,16,many,TGTGCCAGCAGCCATAATCAGTTCAGCTCCTACAATGAGCAGTTCTTC,CASSHNQFSSYNEQFF
TRBJ2-7,.,TRBV2,12,few,TGTGCCAGCAGTGCCAGGTCCTACGAGCAGTACTTC,CASSARSYEQYF
TRBJ2-7,.,TRBV20-1,13,many,TGCAGTGCTAGAGGTCTCTCTGGGATGGAGCAGTACTTC,CSARGLSGMEQYF
TRBJ2-1,.,TRBV5-5,16,few,TGTGCCAGCAGCCAGACGGACTACTTTGGCTACAATGAGCAGTTCTTC,CASSQTDYFGYNEQFF
TRBJ2-3,.,TRBV18,15,.,TGTGCCAGCTCACGAGACGAGGGTCCGACAGATACGCAGTATTTT,CASSRDEGPTDTQYF
TRBJ2-4,.,TRBV29-1,12,many,TGCAGCGTTTCCGGAGGGTTGAACATTCAGTACTTC,CSVSGGLNIQYF
TRBJ2-7,TRBD1,TRBV2,13,many,TGTGCCAGCATCGACAGGGGAGTGGAGGAGCAGTACTTC,CASIDRGVEEQYF
TRBJ2-7,.,TRBV5-6,13,.,TGTGCCAGCAGCTTTGGGACCTCTTATGAGCAGTACTTC,CASSFGTSYEQYF
TRBJ2-5,TRBD1,TRBV28,15,.,TGTGCCAGCAGAGGTGCGACCGGACAGGGGGAGACCCAGTACTTC,CASRGATGQGETQYF
TRBJ2-1,TRBD2,TRBV27,13,many,TGTGCCAGCAGTCCCTGGGGAGGGGATGAGCAGTTCTTC,CASSPWGGDEQFF
TRBJ2-5,TRBD1,TRBV20-1,15,many,TGCAGTGCTAGCCGGGACAGGGTAACACAAGAGACCCAGTACTTC,CSASRDRVTQETQYF
TRBJ2-2,.,TRBV27,13,few,TGTGCCAGCAGTTGGGGGAACACCGGGGAGCTGTTTTTT,CASSWGNTGELFF
TRBJ2-3,TRBD2,TRBV20-1,14,many,TGCAGTGCTACGGGACTAGCGGGAGGAGATACGCAGTATTTT,CSATGLAGGDTQYF
TRBJ2-7,.,TRBV4-3,14,many,TGCGCCAGCAGCCATAATCGGGGGACCTACGAGCAGTACTTC,CASSHNRGTYEQYF
TRBJ1-3,.,TRBV28,17,once,TGTGCCAGCAGTTTACTTCTGGGACACGACTCTGGAAACACCATGTATTTT,CASSLLLGHDSGNTMYF
TRBJ2-3,.,TRBV5-1,15,many,TGCGCCAGCAGCTTGGGGGACGGGAGCACAGATACGCAGTATTTT,CASSLGDGSTDTQYF
TRBJ2-1,.,TRBV28,15,many,TGTGCCAGCAGTTTATTCATTCAACGGGACAATGAGCAGTTCTTC,CASSLFIQRDNEQFF
TRBJ2-1,TRBD1,TRBV4-1,15,.,TGCGCCAGCAGCCCGGAGACAGGGTTGGGGAATGAGCAGTTCTTC,CASSPETGLGNEQFF
TRBJ1-5,TRBD1,TRBV3-1,14,many,TGTGCCAGCAGCCCGGGACAGGGGAATCAGCCCCAGCATTTT,CASSPGQGNQPQHF
TRBJ2-7,TRBD2,TRBV10-3,12,.,TGTGCCATCTCCGCTAGCGGCTACGAGCAGTACTTC,CAISASGYEQYF
TRBJ2-7,.,TRBV10-2,13,many,TGCGCCAGCAGTTGGGAGGCGGGCTACGAGCAGTACTTC,CASSWEAGYEQYF
TRBJ2-5,TRBD1,TRBV10-3,16,.,TGTGCCATCAGTGAGTCGATCGGGACAGGGGAAGAGACCCAGTACTTC,CAISESIGTGEETQYF
TRBJ1-2,.,TRBV20-1,13,many,TGCAGTGCTATGGAGGGAGCAGCGGATGGCTACACCTTC,CSAMEGAADGYTF
TRBJ1-1,.,TRBV25-1,12,many,TGTGCCAGCAGTGAATGGGGGGGGCAAGCTTTCTTT,CASSEWGGQAFF
TRBJ1-5,.,TRBV7-2,13,many,TGTGCCAGCAGCTTTTTCGAGACCCAGCCCCAGCATTTT,CASSFFETQPQHF
TRBJ2-5,.,TRBV2,13,.,TGTGCCAGCAGGCCGGACGGCCAAGGGACCCAGTACTTC,CASRPDGQGTQYF
TRBJ1-1,TRBD1,TRBV14,14,.,TGTGCCAGCAGCAACACAGGGGAAGGGACTGAAGCTTTCTTT,CASSNTGEGTEAFF